A single sample is the source of the 29 T cell receptor beta chains below, sequenced in a study of technical replicates of blood from a handful of donors. TCRdb keeps only in-frame clones here, not all; method: immunoSEQ multiplex PCR. Here the sample spans about 50,000 clones, about 95% being singletons. The sequencing sample was made of PBMCs. The receptors come from a human donor in good health. Some clones in this sample may be carry-over from other donors' samples.

The chain links TRBV11-3 to TRBJ2-1; 9 bases agree with TRBD2. CDR3 length: 15 residues. Trimming cost V 2 bases and J 4 bases; bases outside gene matches: 3. Germline CDR1 reads SGHNT; CDR2 reads YENEEA. Here the CDR3 DNA reads TGTGCCAGCAGCTTACAGAGCGGGGGGTACAATGAGCAGTTCTTC. Translation: CASSLQSGGYNEQFF.

V gene TRBV7-2 combines with J gene TRBJ2-7; 7 positions agree with TRBD2. The CDR3 totals 16 residues. CDR1 SGHTA and CDR2 FQGNSA come from the germline V gene. With V trimmed by 2 bases and J by 1 base, 8 bases remained unmatched. The CDR3 bases are TGTGCCAGCAGCTTAATCGCTTCTAGCGGATCCTACGAGCAGTACTTC. Protein sequence: CASSLIASSGSYEQYF.

This sequence joins TRBV7-7 and TRBJ2-5; D is ambiguous. The V and J ends lost 5 bases and 5 bases respectively, with 15 bases between them. Germline CDR1 and CDR2: SSHAT and FNYEAQ (reference sequence). The CDR3 contains 14 residues. The CDR3: CASSPHGGRETQYF. CDR3 nucleotide sequence: TGTGCCAGCAGCCCTCACGGCGGCCGGGAGACCCAGTACTTC.

This clone came up once. The genes are TRBV6-5 and TRBJ2-6; TRBD1 might be the D (6 bases). In germline, CDR1 is MNHEY, CDR2 SVGAGI. This CDR3 region has 15 residues. The ends were cut back, 5 bases at V and 2 bases at J, with 10 bases in the middle. Here the CDR3 reads CASSGDRTGANVLTF. CDR3 nucleotides: TGTGCCAGCAGTGGCGACAGGACTGGGGCCAACGTCCTGACTTTC.

The V call is TRBV9, the J call TRBJ2-3, with 9 bases fitting TRBD2. After removal of 4 bases from V and 1 base from J, the junction contained 10 bases not matched to a gene. Germline V lookup: CDR1 SGDLS, CDR2 YYNGEE. This CDR3 is 17 amino acids long. The CDR3 reads CASSPPSSGRGTDTQYF. DNA of the CDR3: TGTGCCAGCAGCCCCCCGAGTAGCGGGAGAGGCACAGATACGCAGTATTTT.

This chain joins TRBV30 and TRBJ1-2; a possible D gene is TRBD1 (5 bases). The V end lost 3 bases, the J end lost 2 bases, and 10 bases lay between the germline ends. The CDR3 is 13 residues long. Germline V gene data show CDR1 as GTSNPN and CDR2 as SVGIG (reference sequence). CDR3 sequence reads: CAWSREGNYGYTF. The DNA of the CDR3 is TGTGCCTGGAGCAGGGAAGGGAACTATGGCTACACCTTC.

The chain has TRBV6-1 and TRBJ1-4; 9 bases are a match to TRBD1. Germline CDR1 MNHNS, CDR2 SASEGT. The CDR3 runs 15 residues. V gave up 5 bases and J gave up 4 bases; unmatched junction bases: 5. The chain's CDR3 is CASSTSDRGNEKLFF. The CDR3 nucleotides read TGTGCCAGCAGTACCTCGGACAGGGGTAATGAAAAACTGTTTTTT.

The genes are TRBV7-8 and TRBJ2-7; 8 nucleotides match TRBD2. The V and J ends lost 7 bases and 1 base, in that order; junction bases with no gene match: 6. From germline, CDR1 is SGHVS and CDR2 FQNEAQ. This CDR3 spans 14 amino acids. The DNA of the CDR3 is TGTGCCAGCACCTTCGGGGGGGGATCCTACGAGCAGTACTTC. Its translation: CASTFGGGSYEQYF.

This rearrangement joins TRBV4-1 to TRBJ2-2; D remains ambiguous. This CDR3 spans 14 amino acids. CDR1 is MGHRA and CDR2 is YSYEKL in the germline V gene. V was cut by 0 bases and J by 3 bases, with 5 bases left in between. The CDR3 spells CASSQDPYTGELFF. CDR3 bases: TGCGCCAGCAGCCAAGACCCGTACACCGGGGAGCTGTTTTTT.

A single count supports this clone. The chain carries TRBV21-1 and TRBJ2-7; the table assigns TRBD2, which was not confirmed against the DNA. TRBV21-1 is a pseudogene locus. The CDR3 loop spans 17 amino acids. CDR3 DNA: TGTGCCAGCAGCCTCACCAGACTAGCGGCAAGCTCCTACGAGCAGTACTTC. Translated: CASSLTRLAASSYEQYF.

This rearrangement joins TRBV4-2 to TRBJ1-5; D possibly corresponds to TRBD1 (5 bases). Germline V lookup: CDR1 LGHNA, CDR2 YNFKEQ. V lost 3 bases, J lost 5 bases, and 14 bases lay in between. The CDR3 has 15 amino acids. The CDR3 DNA follows: TGTGCCAGCAGCCAGTCGTCGGACAACTATCAGCCCCAGCATTTT. This codes for CASSQSSDNYQPQHF.

V and J are TRBV9 and TRBJ2-3, with no clear D. Germline CDR1 SGDLS, CDR2 YYNGEE. Trimming removed 0 bases from V and 2 bases from J, with 10 bases in between. This CDR3 comprises 15 residues. CDR3 nucleotides: TGTGCCAGCAGCGTAGTCGCCGGAGACACAGATACGCAGTATTTT. This sequence encodes CASSVVAGDTDTQYF. Variable domain in full (rest from reference TRBV9 and TRBJ2-3): DSGVTQTPKHLITATGQRVTLRCSPRSGDLSVYWYQQSLDQGLQFLIQYYNGEERAKGNILERFSAQQFPDLHSELNLSSLELGDSALYFCASSVVAGDTDTQYFGPGTRLTVL.

The chain has TRBV6-5 and TRBJ2-1; D is ambiguous. The germline V gene encodes CDR1 MNHEY and CDR2 SVGAGI. There are 11 residues in the CDR3. Trimming stripped 6 bases from V and 9 bases from J, with 9 bases between. This CDR3 is CASSLGGEQFF. CDR3 nucleotide sequence: TGTGCCAGCAGCCTCGGCGGTGAGCAGTTCTTC.

This chain uses TRBV29-1 with TRBJ2-1, with D possibly matching TRBD2 (6 bases). The CDR3 runs 14 residues. Trimming removed 2 bases from V and 0 bases from J, with 8 bases in between. Per the germline V gene, CDR1 is SQVTM and CDR2 is ANQGSEA. The CDR3 sequence is CSVERGISYNEQFF. CDR3 DNA sequence: TGCAGCGTTGAACGCGGGATCTCCTACAATGAGCAGTTCTTC.

This clone has only one observation. The V and J genes are TRBV27 and TRBJ2-2; 8 bases are shared with TRBD2. Unmatched junction bases numbered 8, after V lost 9 bases and J lost 2 bases. Germline V gene data show CDR1 as MNHEY and CDR2 as SMNVEV (reference sequence). The CDR3 covers 15 residues. CDR3: CASYGREVNTGELFF. The CDR3 region has the DNA TGTGCCAGTTACGGGCGGGAGGTAAACACCGGGGAGCTGTTTTTT.

This clone has a single count. The V gene is TRBV27, the J gene TRBJ1-1; D might be TRBD1 (5 bases). The CDR3 covers 16 residues. V dropped 7 bases and J dropped 5 bases, with 23 bases sitting between them. In germline, CDR1 is MNHEY, CDR2 SMNVEV (reference sequence). Written as DNA, the CDR3 is TGTGCCAGCATCCGAAAGGCGGTAGAGAAGGGGACTGAAGCTTTCTTT. Translated, it gives CASIRKAVEKGTEAFF.

V and J are TRBV6-6 and TRBJ2-3, with TRBD1 matching 11 bases. J gave up 1 base and V 8 bases, and 8 bases lay outside the gene matches. The CDR3 is 16 amino acids. Germline V gives CDR1 MNHNY, CDR2 SVGAGI (reference sequence). CDR3: CASGRDRGRGTDTQYF. The CDR3 bases are TGTGCCAGCGGGCGGGACAGGGGGAGAGGCACAGATACGCAGTATTTT.

This chain joins TRBV5-1 and TRBJ1-2; no definite D call. The CDR3 consists of 13 residues. V was cut by 2 bases and J by 1 base, with 6 bases left in between. Per germline, CDR1 SGHRS and CDR2 YFSETQ. The CDR3 loop is CASSFDINYGYTF. In nucleotides, the CDR3 is TGCGCCAGCAGCTTCGACATTAACTATGGCTACACCTTC.

J is TRBJ2-5 and V is TRBV6-1; 8 nucleotides align to TRBD2. After removal of 3 bases from V and 5 bases from J, the junction contained 8 bases not matched to a gene. The CDR3 sequence is 15 residues long. Germline lookup yields CDR1 MNHNS and CDR2 SASEGT. The CDR3 loop reads CASSDFERGRETQYF. CDR3 bases: TGTGCCAGCAGTGATTTCGAGCGGGGGCGTGAGACCCAGTACTTC.

The chain is built from TRBV18 and TRBJ1-1; D gene unclear. The V end was cut by 0 bases, the J end by 0 bases, with 5 bases between. The length of the CDR3 is 14 residues. Germline V CDR1 and CDR2: KGHSH, LQKENI. CDR3 loop: CASSPPRVNTEAFF. The CDR3 DNA is TGTGCCAGCTCACCACCGAGAGTGAACACTGAAGCTTTCTTT. Complete variable domain (other parts from reference TRBV18 and TRBJ1-1): NAGVMQNPRHLVRRRGQEARLRCSPMKGHSHVYWYRQLPEEGLKFMVYLQKENIIDESGMPKERFSAEFPKEGPSILRIQQVVRGDSAAYFCASSPPRVNTEAFFGQGTRLTVV.

This chain connects TRBV4-1 to TRBJ2-7; 7 bases are a match to TRBD2. J lost 0 bases, V lost 1 base, and 6 bases had no gene match. CDR1 MGHRA and CDR2 YSYEKL come from the germline V gene. The CDR3 runs 16 residues. The CDR3, as DNA: TGCGCCAGCAGCCAAGTGGATCTAGCGGTCTCCTACGAGCAGTACTTC. It translates to CASSQVDLAVSYEQYF.

The chain links TRBV6-5 to TRBJ2-7; TRBD1 is a possible D gene (5 bases). Germline V gene sequence: CDR1 MNHEY, CDR2 SVGAGI. Between the trimmed V and J ends, which lost 0 bases and 2 bases, there was a span of 8 bases. The CDR3 loop spans 14 amino acids. The CDR3 DNA sequence: TGTGCCAGCAGTTACTCGGCAGGGCCCTACGAGCAGTACTTC. Translated, it gives CASSYSAGPYEQYF.

The V call is TRBV30, the J call TRBJ1-4; 10 bases line up with TRBD1. The CDR3 runs to 14 residues. CDR1 and CDR2 from the germline V gene are GTSNPN and SVGIG (reference sequence). Trimming cost V 4 bases and J 6 bases; bases outside gene matches: 5. CDR3 DNA sequence: TGTGCCTGGACCGAAGGGACAGGGGATGAAAAACTGTTTTTT. It encodes CAWTEGTGDEKLFF.

The rearrangement uses TRBV2 and TRBJ2-7, with 12 bases matching TRBD2. Germline trimming cut 2 bases from V and 8 bases from J; bases unmatched to any gene: 7. The germline CDR1 and CDR2 sequences are SNHLY and FYNNEI. The length of the CDR3 is 15 residues. CDR3 in amino acids: CASSERTSGNRKQYF. The CDR3 bases are TGTGCCAGCAGTGAACGGACTAGCGGGAACCGGAAGCAGTACTTC.

The chain links TRBV5-4 to TRBJ2-5, with 10 positions matching TRBD1. V lost 4 bases to trimming and J lost 5 bases; unmatched junction nucleotides: 5. The CDR3 consists of 14 residues. Germline V gene sequence: CDR1 SGHNT, CDR2 YYREEE (reference sequence). The CDR3 region has the DNA TGTGCCAGCAGCGAGGACAGGGGGAGGGAGACCCAGTACTTC. Translated: CASSEDRGRETQYF.

V gene TRBV7-2 combines with J gene TRBJ1-1, with D perhaps matching TRBD1 (5 bases). This CDR3 has 14 amino acids. V was pared by 4 bases and J by 1 base, with 10 bases between. The germline CDR1 and CDR2 sequences are SGHTA and FQGNSA. The CDR3 DNA is TGTGCCAGCAGCTGGGGCGGTACGAACACTGAAGCTTTCTTT. Translation gives CASSWGGTNTEAFF.

This CDR3 reads CASSLGLGDYEQYF. The CDR3 DNA reads as TGCGCCAGCAGCTTGGGACTAGGGGACTACGAGCAGTACTTC. The chain recombines TRBV5-1 with TRBJ2-7, with D perhaps TRBD2 (6 bases). Per germline, CDR1 SGHRS and CDR2 YFSETQ. The ends were cut back, 0 bases at V and 3 bases at J, with 10 bases in the middle. The CDR3 totals 14 residues.

The J gene is TRBJ1-5, the V gene TRBV4-2; D call uncertain. The V gene's germline CDR1 is LGHNA and CDR2 YNFKEQ. The CDR3 loop spans 13 amino acids. The V gene lost 0 bases and the J gene lost 11 bases, with 11 bases spanning the gap. In nucleotides, the CDR3 is TGTGCCAGCAGCCAAGATCCGTTGATAGCCCAGCATTTT. It is translated as CASSQDPLIAQHF.

The chain has TRBV28 and TRBJ1-5, with 9 bases that match TRBD1. The CDR3 totals 15 residues. Germline loops: CDR1 MDHEN, CDR2 SYDVKM. V trimming: 6 bases; J trimming: 4 bases; junction bases outside the gene matches: 7. The chain's CDR3 is CASSRGQGYNQPQHF. CDR3 bases: TGTGCCAGCAGCCGGGGACAGGGCTATAATCAGCCCCAGCATTTT.